These T cell receptor beta chains were read from a single sample in a study of PD-L1 blockade in urothelial cancer. Profiled with immunoSEQ multiplex PCR; TCRdb holds only in-frame clones, not every one. The sample lists around 93,000 clones, roughly 85% occurring once. Sequenced material: PBMCs, taken around atezolizumab (anti-PD-L1) treatment. These receptors were taken from a man aged 65 to 79 with urothelial cancer. Both conserved end residues are part of each CDR3. The D gene is left open where the match is weak. Part of the rows lack a size; the others show once, few, many or a class for expanded clones.

size | D | J | V | CDR3 | DNA
. | . | TRBJ1-6 | TRBV6-1 | CASSERTDSPLHF | TGTGCCAGCAGTGAACGCACAGATTCACCCCTCCACTTT
. | . | TRBJ2-3 | TRBV19 | CASSIQGDTQYF | TGTGCCAGTAGTATACAGGGAGATACGCAGTATTTT
. | . | TRBJ1-4 | TRBV15 | CATRGRTPTNEKLFF | TGTGCCACCAGGGGCAGGACTCCAACTAATGAAAAACTGTTTTTT
once | TRBD1 | TRBJ1-2 | TRBV7-9 | CASSLASGGTGGSTNGYTF | TGTGCCAGCAGCTTAGCCTCAGGCGGGACAGGGGGCTCGACAAATGGCTACACCTTC
. | TRBD2 | TRBJ2-4 | TRBV5-6 | CASSLAGLAAAKNIQYF | TGTGCCAGCAGCTTGGCCGGTCTAGCGGCAGCCAAAAACATTCAGTACTTC
. | TRBD1 | TRBJ2-7 | TRBV19 | CASSIGGTGAYEQYF | TGTGCCAGTAGTATAGGGGGGACAGGGGCCTACGAGCAGTACTTC
. | . | TRBJ2-1 | TRBV10-3 | CAISVRDSYYNEQFF | TGTGCCATCAGTGTCCGGGACTCATATTACAATGAGCAGTTCTTC
once | TRBD2 | TRBJ2-2 | TRBV11-3 | CASSHLGLADYEPGELFF | TGTGCCAGCAGCCACCTGGGACTAGCGGACTATGAACCCGGGGAGCTGTTTTTT
. | . | TRBJ2-3 | TRBV6-5 | CATRGLLGDTQYF | TGTGCCACTCGGGGTCTCCTCGGAGATACGCAGTATTTT
. | TRBD2 | TRBJ2-3 | TRBV10-3 | CAISIAGGPTDTQYF | TGTGCCATCAGTATAGCGGGAGGGCCCACAGATACGCAGTATTTT
. | TRBD1 | TRBJ1-2 | TRBV5-1 | CASSGGTVRVDGYTF | TGCGCCAGCAGCGGGGGGACAGTCCGTGTGGATGGCTACACCTTC
. | . | TRBJ1-6 | TRBV6-6 | CASSYQGADNSPLHF | TGTGCCAGCAGTTACCAAGGGGCTGATAATTCACCCCTCCACTTT
. | TRBD2 | TRBJ2-7 | TRBV5-6 | CASSLEGDAGGHEQYF | TGTGCCAGCAGCTTGGAGGGAGACGCGGGGGGCCACGAGCAGTACTTC
. | TRBD1 | TRBJ1-3 | TRBV4-3 | CASSQDPGGGNTIYF | TGCGCCAGCAGCCAAGATCCAGGGGGAGGAAACACCATATATTTT
. | . | TRBJ1-2 | TRBV4-2 | CASSQGGREFDGYTF | TGTGCCAGCAGCCAAGGAGGCAGGGAATTCGATGGCTACACCTTC
. | TRBD2 | TRBJ2-5 | TRBV7-2 | CASSLALAGEETQYF | TGTGCCAGCAGCTTAGCGCTAGCGGGAGAGGAGACCCAGTACTTC
once | . | TRBJ2-7 | TRBV5-1 | CASSLDTFQEQYF | TGCGCCAGCAGCTTGGATACATTTCAAGAGCAGTACTTC
. | TRBD2 | TRBJ2-7 | TRBV7-2 | CASSSGLAGITEQYF | TGTGCCAGCAGCTCCGGACTAGCGGGGATCACCGAGCAGTACTTC
. | . | TRBJ1-4 | TRBV2 | CASSDAGVGQKLFF | TGTGCCAGCAGTGACGCGGGGGTTGGACAAAAACTGTTTTTT
. | TRBD1 | TRBJ2-1 | TRBV9 | CASSVAGQQYNEQFF | TGTGCCAGCAGCGTAGCGGGACAGCAATACAATGAGCAGTTCTTC
. | . | TRBJ2-5 | TRBV19 | CASSIVAGRQETQYF | TGTGCCAGTAGTATAGTGGCGGGACGTCAAGAGACCCAGTACTTC
. | TRBD1 | TRBJ1-3 | TRBV6-5 | CASRNNRGDTIYF | TGTGCCAGCAGAAATAACAGGGGGGACACCATATATTTT